The sequence of this T cell receptor beta chain was determined in a study of T cell clusters in autoimmune cytopenias (dated by TCRdb to between 2018 and 2020). At the level of the whole study: The median TRB sequencing depth was 50,000 to 60,000 reads per sample, and the median number of distinct TRB clonotypes was around 2,300 per sample. TRB and IGH repertoires from peripheral blood were sequenced in autoimmune cytopenia patients at active disease and during treatment follow-up, with healthy, CLL and autoimmune hepatitis controls included alongside. The goal of the study was to determine whether autoimmune cytopenia patients have a disease-specific immune repertoire signature that could serve as a blood-based biomarker.

The germline V gene provides CDR1 SGHRS and CDR2 YFSETQ. The CDR3 numbers 13 residues from cysteine through phenylalanine. Nucleotide data are not available. The paper as a whole reports these results and caveats: Healthy donors showed almost three-fold more exclusive TRB clusters than active autoimmune hepatitis patients, consistent with an autoimmunity-wide signature. The T cell clusters were only ever defined in silico, so experimental validation of their functional role was still needed. The cluster-lack signature was not seen for secondary cytopenia versus CLL, apparently masked by the dominant lymphoma-associated repertoire. GLIPH suggested that primary autoimmune cytopenia patients lacked physiological T cell clusters: 45 to 55 clusters were exclusive to healthy donors versus some 18 exclusive to patients. The TRB repertoire shifts, including less even repertoires in secondary cytopenia and CLL, mostly reflected lymphoma bias and not autoimmunity.

To amplify TRB rearrangements, a touch-down multiplex PCR protocol was run with the TRB-A and TRB-B primer pools combined in a single tube. Illumina adapters and sample indices were added to the amplicons through two consecutive PCR reactions performed with Phusion HS II polymerase. Amplicons were gel-purified with the NucleoSpin Gel and PCR Clean-up kit, then quantified by Qubit and quality-checked on an Agilent 2100 Bioanalyzer. Libraries were sequenced on an Illumina MiSeq using 600-cycle, single-indexed, paired-end runs. The study's own analysis went as follows. Alignment and assembly of TRB reads were performed with MiXCR version 2.1.12 and the default MiXCR reference library. Each unique CDR3 nucleotide sequence defined a clone, and only productive sequences with at least two reads were analysed. Repertoire diversity was assessed by alpha-parameterized diversity profiles (alpha 0 to 5), including Shannon (alpha 1) and Simpson (alpha 2) indices, computed with an R script. The tcR package was used to compute combinatorial TRB VJ usage, and cohorts were compared on this usage by principal component analysis with ade4. TCRbeta CDR3s were clustered with GLIPH on cohort pairs matched by age and read depth, and cluster frequencies were compared by Wilcoxon test. Once TCRdb had reprocessed the reads, it stored one entry per CDR3 protein sequence and supplied no DNA. The V and J calls come from TCRdb's annotation, not from the publication. This sample's listing comprises about 2,000 distinct CDR3 sequences. The ten top clones hold roughly 60% of the sample.

This clonotype is medium-sized (0.01 to 0.1%) as judged by frequency; no count is noted. Its recognized antigen is unknown. Each sample's TRB amplification started from 250 ng of peripheral blood genomic DNA, which corresponds to tens of thousands of genome equivalents. This sample also appeared in a second study, on T cell repertoires in aging, cancer and after chemotherapy. The second study's authors report: Donors spanned six age groups from 30 or younger to 70 or older, with at least three individuals per group. In the hematological group, the paired samples taken before and after chemotherapy came from chronic lymphocytic leukemia patients given fludarabine- or bendamustine-based regimens. Roughly 10 million TCR reads were contained in the full dataset. Compared with age-matched healthy donors, untreated patients with hematological or solid cancers had significantly lower TCR diversity and higher clonality in blood. In healthy donors, the decline in TCR diversity with age was mainly due to loss of richness, whereas in cancer patients loss of evenness also played a role. Median generation probability increased over the chemotherapy interval in both cancer cohorts, suggesting repertoire reconstitution through rebound thymic output. It was noted by the authors that conclusions about immunological memory after chemotherapy cannot be drawn from the repertoire data. Hematological cancer patients had lymphoid organ infiltration, which may itself impair thymic emigration or peripheral T cell expansion. Peripheral blood TCR beta repertoires from healthy donors and cancer patients were profiled to examine immunoaging and T cell reconstitution after chemotherapy. Alongside 95 healthy donors serving as a reference group, the cohort included roughly 220 cancer patients, of whom some 91 had hematological cancers and more than 110 had solid cancers. MiXCR versions 2.12 and 3.0.5 were used to process the TRB sequences. The repertoire metrics were Shannon diversity, evenness, clonality (calculated as one minus evenness), and diversity profiles parameterized by alpha from 0 to 5. Generation probabilities of clones in paired pre- and post-chemotherapy samples were computed with the IGoR algorithm.

Sequenced: peripheral blood. The chain is encoded by TRBV5-1 joined to TRBJ2-1. The sequence came from a human donor with an autoimmune cytopenia or autoimmune hepatitis (not recorded which). The CDR3 corresponds to CASSLASNWEQFF.